This T cell receptor (beta chain) was sequenced during a study of blood T cell repertoires in COVID-19. The table came from immunoSEQ multiplex PCR; TCRdb's copy has only in-frame clones and leaves some out. This sample has 95,000 to 150,000 clones, with around nine tenths found just once. The CDR3 sequence is 17 residues long. The specimen was peripheral blood. The receptor was isolated from an elderly woman with acute or convalescent COVID-19. V is TRBV21-1 and J is TRBJ1-6. TRBV21-1 is given as a pseudogene. The CDR3 DNA is TGTGCCAGCAGAAAAAGGTCGGGGATGAGCTATAATTCACCCCTCCACTTT. Amino acids: CASRKRSGMSYNSPLHF.